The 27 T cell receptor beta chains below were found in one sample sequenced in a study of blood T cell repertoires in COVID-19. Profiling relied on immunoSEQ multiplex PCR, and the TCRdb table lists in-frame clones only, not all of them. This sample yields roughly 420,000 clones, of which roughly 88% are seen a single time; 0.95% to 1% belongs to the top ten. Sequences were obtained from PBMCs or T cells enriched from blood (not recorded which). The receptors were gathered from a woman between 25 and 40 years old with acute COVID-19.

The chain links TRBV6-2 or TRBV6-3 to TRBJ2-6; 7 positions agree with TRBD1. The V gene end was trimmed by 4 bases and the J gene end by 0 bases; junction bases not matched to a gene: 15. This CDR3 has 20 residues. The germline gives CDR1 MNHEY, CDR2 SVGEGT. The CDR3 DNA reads TGTGCCAGCAGTTTCGATATCCGGGACAGTGTTCCCTCTGGGGCCAACGTCCTGACTTTC. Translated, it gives CASSFDIRDSVPSGANVLTF.

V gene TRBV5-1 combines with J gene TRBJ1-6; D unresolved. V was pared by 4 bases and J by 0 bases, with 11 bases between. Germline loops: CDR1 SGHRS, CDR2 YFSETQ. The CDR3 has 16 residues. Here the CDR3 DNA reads TGCGCCAGCAGCGACCGACTTAGCTCCTATAATTCACCCCTCCACTTT. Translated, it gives CASSDRLSSYNSPLHF.

The CDR3, as DNA: TGTGCCAGCTCCGGGCAGGGGAATGAAAAACTGTTTTTT. Protein: CASSGQGNEKLFF. The chain employs TRBV18 and TRBJ1-4; possibly TRBD1 for D (6 bases). The CDR3 has 13 amino acids. Germline V gene sequence: CDR1 KGHSH, CDR2 LQKENI. Trimming shortened V by 6 bases and J by 5 bases, and 10 bases separated the two germline ends.

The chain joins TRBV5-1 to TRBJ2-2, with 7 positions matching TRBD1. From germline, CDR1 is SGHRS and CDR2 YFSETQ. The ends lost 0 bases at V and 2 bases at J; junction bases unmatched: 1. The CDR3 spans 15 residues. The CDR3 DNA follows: TGCGCCAGCAGCTTGGGGGACAGAAACACCGGGGAGCTGTTTTTT. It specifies CASSLGDRNTGELFF.

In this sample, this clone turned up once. In nucleotides, the CDR3 is TGTGCCAGTAGTATATTGGGGACAGGGGTTTTTACTGAAGCTTTCTTT. It specifies CASSILGTGVFTEAFF. The chain uses TRBV19 and TRBJ1-1; 10 bases map to TRBD1. V dropped 2 bases and J dropped 5; count of bases not matched to a gene: 8. This CDR3 comprises 16 residues. Per the germline V gene, CDR1 is LNHDA and CDR2 is SQIVND (reference sequence).

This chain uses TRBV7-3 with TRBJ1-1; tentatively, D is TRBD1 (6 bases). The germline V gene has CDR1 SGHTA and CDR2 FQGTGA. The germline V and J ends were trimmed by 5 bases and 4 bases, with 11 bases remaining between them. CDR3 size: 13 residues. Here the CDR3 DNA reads TGTGCCAGCAGCACCAGGGGTAGCACTGAAGCTTTCTTT. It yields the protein CASSTRGSTEAFF.

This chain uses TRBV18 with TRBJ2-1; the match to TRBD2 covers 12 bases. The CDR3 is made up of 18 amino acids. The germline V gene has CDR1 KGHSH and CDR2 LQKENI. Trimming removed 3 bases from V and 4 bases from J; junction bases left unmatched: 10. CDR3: CASSPTASGGATYNEQFF. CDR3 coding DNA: TGTGCCAGCTCACCCACCGCTAGCGGGGGGGCTACGTACAATGAGCAGTTCTTC. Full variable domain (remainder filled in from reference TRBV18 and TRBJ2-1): NAGVMQNPRHLVRRRGQEARLRCSPMKGHSHVYWYRQLPEEGLKFMVYLQKENIIDESGMPKERFSAEFPKEGPSILRIQQVVRGDSAAYFCASSPTASGGATYNEQFFGPGTRLTVL.

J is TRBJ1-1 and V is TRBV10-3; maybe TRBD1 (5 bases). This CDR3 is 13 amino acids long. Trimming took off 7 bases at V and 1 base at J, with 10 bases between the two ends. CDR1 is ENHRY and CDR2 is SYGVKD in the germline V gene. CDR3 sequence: CAITQTGNTEAFF. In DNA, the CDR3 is TGTGCCATCACTCAAACAGGGAACACTGAAGCTTTCTTT.

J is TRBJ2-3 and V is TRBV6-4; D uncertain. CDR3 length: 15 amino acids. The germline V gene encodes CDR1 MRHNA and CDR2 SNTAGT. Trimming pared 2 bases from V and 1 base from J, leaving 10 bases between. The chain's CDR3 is CASSDGQLGTDTQYF. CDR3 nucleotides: TGTGCCAGCAGTGACGGGCAGTTGGGCACAGATACGCAGTATTTT.

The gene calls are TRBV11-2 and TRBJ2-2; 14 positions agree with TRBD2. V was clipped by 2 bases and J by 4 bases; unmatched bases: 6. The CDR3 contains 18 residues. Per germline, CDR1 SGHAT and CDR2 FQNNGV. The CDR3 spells CASSLPTSGGASTGELFF. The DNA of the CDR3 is TGTGCCAGCAGCTTACCGACTAGCGGGGGGGCGTCCACCGGGGAGCTGTTTTTT.

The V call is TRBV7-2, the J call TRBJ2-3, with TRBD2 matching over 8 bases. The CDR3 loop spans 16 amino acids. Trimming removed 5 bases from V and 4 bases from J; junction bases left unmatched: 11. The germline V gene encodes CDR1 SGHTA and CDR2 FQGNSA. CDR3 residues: CASSPGGRGRADTQYF. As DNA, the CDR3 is TGTGCCAGCAGCCCGGGAGGGCGGGGTAGGGCAGATACGCAGTATTTT.

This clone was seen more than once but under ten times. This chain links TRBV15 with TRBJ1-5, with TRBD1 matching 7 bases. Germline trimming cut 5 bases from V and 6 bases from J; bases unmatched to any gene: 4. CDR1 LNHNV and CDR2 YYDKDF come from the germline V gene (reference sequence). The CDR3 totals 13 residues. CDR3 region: CATSGQDPQPQHF. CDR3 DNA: TGTGCCACCAGCGGACAGGACCCTCAGCCCCAGCATTTT.

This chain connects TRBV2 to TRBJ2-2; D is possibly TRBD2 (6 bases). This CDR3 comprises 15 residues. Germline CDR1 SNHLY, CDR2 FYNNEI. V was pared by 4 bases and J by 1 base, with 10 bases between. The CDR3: CASSVGGRNTGELFF. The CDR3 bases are TGTGCCAGCAGTGTGGGGGGACGGAACACCGGGGAGCTGTTTTTT. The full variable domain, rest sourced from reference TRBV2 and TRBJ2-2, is EPEVTQTPSHQVTQMGQEVILRCVPISNHLYFYWYRQILGQKVEFLVSFYNNEISEKSEIFDDQFSVERPDGSNFTLKIRSTKLEDSAMYFCASSVGGRNTGELFFGEGSRLTVL.

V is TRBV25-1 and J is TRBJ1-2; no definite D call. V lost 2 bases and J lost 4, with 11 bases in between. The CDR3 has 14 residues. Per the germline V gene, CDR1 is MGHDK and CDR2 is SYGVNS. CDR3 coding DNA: TGTGCCAGCAGTGAAAATTCCGTACTCTATGGCTACACCTTC. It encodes CASSENSVLYGYTF.

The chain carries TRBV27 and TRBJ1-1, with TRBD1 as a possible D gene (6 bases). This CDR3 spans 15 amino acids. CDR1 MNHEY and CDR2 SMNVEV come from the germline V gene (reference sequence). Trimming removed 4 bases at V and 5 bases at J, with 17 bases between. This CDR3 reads CASSSPRKGGTEAFF. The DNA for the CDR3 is TGTGCCAGCAGTTCCCCAAGAAAGGGGGGGACTGAAGCTTTCTTT.

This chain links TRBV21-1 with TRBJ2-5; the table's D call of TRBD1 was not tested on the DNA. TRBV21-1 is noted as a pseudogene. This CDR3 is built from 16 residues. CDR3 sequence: CASSLPRTGPTETQYF. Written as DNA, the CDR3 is TGTGCCAGCAGCCTTCCGAGGACAGGGCCCACGGAGACCCAGTACTTC.

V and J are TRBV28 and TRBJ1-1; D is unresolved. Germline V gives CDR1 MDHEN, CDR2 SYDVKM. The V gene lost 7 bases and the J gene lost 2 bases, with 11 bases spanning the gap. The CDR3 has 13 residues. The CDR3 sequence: CASNQAINTEAFF. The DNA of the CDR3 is TGTGCCAGCAACCAGGCGATCAACACTGAAGCTTTCTTT.

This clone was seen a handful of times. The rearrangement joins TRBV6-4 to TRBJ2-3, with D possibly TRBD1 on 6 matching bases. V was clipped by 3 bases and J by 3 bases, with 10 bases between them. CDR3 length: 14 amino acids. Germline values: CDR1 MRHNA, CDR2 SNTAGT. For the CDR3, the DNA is TGTGCCAGCAGTGAAGGCAGGGGAACAGATACGCAGTATTTT. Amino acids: CASSEGRGTDTQYF.

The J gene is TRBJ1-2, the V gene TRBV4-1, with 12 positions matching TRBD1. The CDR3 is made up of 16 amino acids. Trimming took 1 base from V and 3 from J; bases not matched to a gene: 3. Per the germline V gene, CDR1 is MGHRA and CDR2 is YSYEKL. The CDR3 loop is CASSQVGTGGDYGYTF. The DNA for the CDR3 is TGCGCCAGCAGCCAAGTTGGGACAGGGGGCGACTATGGCTACACCTTC.

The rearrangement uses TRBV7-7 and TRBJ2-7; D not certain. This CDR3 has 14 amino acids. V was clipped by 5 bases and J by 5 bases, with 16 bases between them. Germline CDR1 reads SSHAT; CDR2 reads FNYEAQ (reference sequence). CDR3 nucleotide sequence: TGTGCCAGCAGCCCAGGAATTACAGTGGACGAGCAGTACTTC. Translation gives CASSPGITVDEQYF.

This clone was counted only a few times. The CDR3 reads CASSLTQRSYEQYF. In DNA, the CDR3 is TGTGCCAGTAGTTTAACCCAGAGGTCCTACGAGCAGTACTTC. The chain recombines TRBV19 with TRBJ2-7; the D is unclear. V lost 5 bases to trimming and J lost 1 base, with 12 bases between them. CDR1 LNHDA and CDR2 SQIVND come from the germline V gene (reference sequence). CDR3 size: 14 residues.

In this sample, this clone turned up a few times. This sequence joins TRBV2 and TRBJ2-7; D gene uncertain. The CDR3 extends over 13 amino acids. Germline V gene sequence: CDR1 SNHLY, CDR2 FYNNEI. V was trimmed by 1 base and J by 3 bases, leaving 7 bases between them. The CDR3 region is CASSEGRLYEQYF. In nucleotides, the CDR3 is TGTGCCAGCAGTGAAGGACGACTCTACGAGCAGTACTTC.

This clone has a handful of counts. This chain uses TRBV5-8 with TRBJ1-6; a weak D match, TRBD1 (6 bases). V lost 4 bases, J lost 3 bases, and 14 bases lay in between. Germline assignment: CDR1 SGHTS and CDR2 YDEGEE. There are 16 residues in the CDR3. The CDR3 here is CASSRTGSSYNSPLHF. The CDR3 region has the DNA TGTGCCAGCAGCCGAACAGGGAGTAGCTATAATTCACCCCTCCACTTT.

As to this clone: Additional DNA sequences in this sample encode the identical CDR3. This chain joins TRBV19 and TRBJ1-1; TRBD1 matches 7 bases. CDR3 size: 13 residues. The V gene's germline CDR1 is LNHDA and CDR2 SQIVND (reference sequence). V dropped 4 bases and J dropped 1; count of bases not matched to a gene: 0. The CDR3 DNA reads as TGTGCCAGTAGTAGACAGGGGAACACTGAAGCTTTCTTT. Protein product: CASSRQGNTEAFF. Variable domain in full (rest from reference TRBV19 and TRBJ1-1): DGGITQSPKYLFRKEGQNVTLSCEQNLNHDAMYWYRQDPGQGLRLIYYSQIVNDFQKGDIAEGYSVSREKKESFPLTVTSAQKNPTAFYLCASSRQGNTEAFFGQGTRLTVV.

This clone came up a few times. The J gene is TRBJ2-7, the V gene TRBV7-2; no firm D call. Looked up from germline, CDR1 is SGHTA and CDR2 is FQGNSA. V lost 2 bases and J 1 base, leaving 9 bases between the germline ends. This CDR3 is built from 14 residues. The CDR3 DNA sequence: TGTGCCAGCAGCTTAAGGAGTCAATCCTACGAGCAGTACTTC. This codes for CASSLRSQSYEQYF.

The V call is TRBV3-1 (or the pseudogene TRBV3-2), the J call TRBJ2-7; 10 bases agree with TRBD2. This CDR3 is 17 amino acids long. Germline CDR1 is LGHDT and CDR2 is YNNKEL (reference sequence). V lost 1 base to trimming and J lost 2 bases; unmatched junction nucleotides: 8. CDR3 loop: CASSQGVSGGPPYEQYF. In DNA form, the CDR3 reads TGTGCCAGCAGCCAAGGGGTTAGCGGGGGGCCTCCCTACGAGCAGTACTTC.

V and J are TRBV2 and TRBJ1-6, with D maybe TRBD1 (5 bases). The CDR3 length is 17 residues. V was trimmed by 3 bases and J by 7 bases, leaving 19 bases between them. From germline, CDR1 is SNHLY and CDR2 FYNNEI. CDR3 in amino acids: CASSDPPRGRVNSPLHF. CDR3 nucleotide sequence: TGTGCCAGCAGTGACCCCCCCCGTGGCAGGGTCAATTCACCCCTCCACTTT. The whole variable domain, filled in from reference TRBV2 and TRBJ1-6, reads EPEVTQTPSHQVTQMGQEVILRCVPISNHLYFYWYRQILGQKVEFLVSFYNNEISEKSEIFDDQFSVERPDGSNFTLKIRSTKLEDSAMYFCASSDPPRGRVNSPLHFGNGTRLTVT.